This is a list of T cell receptor beta chains from one sample in a study of shared clonotypes between healthy human individuals. This table comes from immunoSEQ multiplex PCR, and its TCRdb copy is limited to in-frame clones, with some not included. The sample has over a million clones, roughly 80% seen once. The specimen sequenced was memory CD4+ T cells sorted from blood. These receptors were collected from a man in his late teens or twenties in good health. The CDR3 runs from the conserved cysteine through the conserved F or W. The order of the fields is J gene, V gene, CDR3 protein.

TRBJ2-7 | TRBV28 | CASRAPPAGEQYF
TRBJ1-1 | TRBV10-3 | CAISGQGHNTEAFF
TRBJ2-7 | TRBV5-1 | CASSRGQDASEQYF
TRBJ2-5 | TRBV7-9 | CASSLVQGQETQYF
TRBJ2-7 | TRBV6-1 | CASRPGQGRHEQYF
TRBJ2-1 | TRBV7-8 | CASRVDAGLAKRNEQFF
TRBJ1-1 | TRBV6-5 | CASREAGRNTEAFF
TRBJ2-3 | TRBV19 | CASSIRGASDTQYF
TRBJ1-4 | TRBV11-2 | CASSLQGRSNEKLFF
TRBJ2-3 | TRBV28 | CASSLSTGGVGTQYF
TRBJ2-1 | TRBV28 | CASRGRRGAADEQFF
TRBJ2-7 | TRBV9 | CASSQSKGQRAEQYF
TRBJ2-3 | TRBV7-2 | CASSLGRVSSTDTQYF
TRBJ2-1 | TRBV4-3 | CASTLGLADYNEQFF
TRBJ1-6 | TRBV7-6 | CASSTQNSPLHF
TRBJ1-3 | TRBV5-1 | CASRQWDSGNTIYF
TRBJ2-6 | TRBV4-2 | CASSREIDLPSGANVLTF
TRBJ1-2 | TRBV5-1 | CASSLQGEVSGYTF
TRBJ2-3 | TRBV2 | CASSEVVLRDRVDTQYF
TRBJ2-3 | TRBV5-4 | CASTRGSLFTDTQYF
TRBJ2-5 | TRBV2 | CASSETLAGTSAYF
TRBJ2-7 | TRBV11-2 | CASSLAGATYEQYF